The 22 T cell receptor beta chains listed next were all sequenced from one sample in a study of blood T cells in healthy people across ages. The second PCR ran roughly 6 to 12 cycles with a sample-barcoded 5' primer and J-beta primers. One entry per CDR3 protein results from TCRdb running MiXCR on the 5' RACE reads. The top ten hold roughly a sixth of the sample, which has more than 800,000 distinct CDR3 sequences, roughly 26% seen once. The sequenced material came from blood. The receptors shown here come from a woman aged 80 or over in good health.

Notes on this clonotype: This may be a read error: a much more frequent sequence differs by one nucleotide. V is TRBV5-6 and J is TRBJ2-1, with 7 nucleotides matching TRBD2. The CDR3 is made up of 15 amino acids. Germline-derived CDR1 and CDR2 are SGHDT and YYEEEE. The V gene end was trimmed by 2 bases and the J gene end by 13 bases; junction bases not matched to a gene: 15. As DNA, the CDR3 is TGTGCCAGCAGCTTCACGTCTAGCGGTAAAGAGACCCAGTTCTTC. Translating gives CASSFTSSGKETQFF.

For this clonotype: Germline and junction disagree at one end, which may indicate a read error. The chain employs TRBV7-2 and TRBJ1-1; TRBD1 aligns across 8 bases. The germline CDR1 and CDR2 sequences are SGHTA and FQGNSA. There are 16 residues in the CDR3. The CDR3 DNA reads as TGTGCCAGTAGCTTATTGACCAGGGGGCCGAACACTGAAGCTTTCTTT. The encoded protein is CASSLLTRGPNTEAFF.

The table lists this clonotype with a few counts. The DNA is left out, because the CDR3 cannot be placed on it with certainty; the CDR3 is given as TCRdb lists it. The CDR3 loop reads CASSSSRRGYEQYF. V gene TRBV7-2 combines with J gene TRBJ2-7; TRBD2, the D gene given by the table, was not confirmed from the DNA. Ends included, the CDR3 has 14 residues. The germline V gene has CDR1 SGHTA and CDR2 FQGNSA.

This clonotype was counted at least ten times. The chain has TRBV7-9 and TRBJ1-2, with a weak D call TRBD1 (6 bases). The V gene lost 5 bases and the J gene lost 8 bases, with 15 bases spanning the gap. Germline assignment: CDR1 SEHNR and CDR2 FQNEAQ (reference sequence). The CDR3 runs to 13 residues. CDR3 residues: CASSQEPGEGYTF. The CDR3 DNA follows: TGTGCCAGCAGCCAGGAACCAGGGGAGGGCTACACCTTC.

There are many counts of this clonotype. This chain uses TRBV28 with TRBJ2-1; 8 bases fit TRBD2. The J segment lost 9 bases and the V segment lost 4 bases, leaving 11 bases of the junction unmatched. From germline, CDR1 is MDHEN and CDR2 SYDVKM. The CDR3 length is 15 residues. CDR3 sequence reads: CASSSPGLVSGEQFF. The CDR3, as DNA: TGTGCCAGCAGTTCGCCGGGACTAGTATCTGGTGAGCAGTTCTTC.

This clonotype was seen only a few times. The CDR3 sequence: CAWSVQMNTEAFF. The DNA for the CDR3 is TGTGCCTGGAGTGTTCAGATGAACACTGAAGCTTTCTTT. V is TRBV30 and J is TRBJ1-1; D ambiguous. This CDR3 is 13 amino acids long. The germline V gene encodes CDR1 GTSNPN and CDR2 SVGIG (reference sequence). V was cut by 0 bases and J by 0 bases, with 5 bases left in between.

This chain uses TRBV20-1 with TRBJ1-5; weak D call: TRBD1 (5 bases). CDR1 DFQATT and CDR2 SNEGSKA come from the germline V gene (reference sequence). The CDR3 is 12 amino acids. CDR3 loop: CSLGEGNQPQHF. For the CDR3, the DNA is TGCAGCCTAGGGGAGGGCAATCAGCCCCAGCATTTT.

This clonotype was observed at least ten times. This chain uses TRBV18 with TRBJ2-1; weak D call: TRBD2 (6 bases). Deletions cut 3 bases from V and 9 bases from J, with 15 bases between. CDR1 and CDR2 from the germline V gene are KGHSH and LQKENI. There are 14 residues in the CDR3. Written as DNA, the CDR3 is TGTGCCAGCTCACCTTGGGGGGAAATGGGTGAGCAGTTCTTC. Protein: CASSPWGEMGEQFF.

This clonotype was counted ten times or more. The chain links TRBV6-4 to TRBJ1-6; 7 nucleotides match TRBD1. This CDR3 has 12 residues. V dropped 11 bases and J dropped 8; count of bases not matched to a gene: 6. CDR1 is MRHNA, CDR2 SNTAGT, per germline. The CDR3 bases are TGTGCCCCAGGGGGGGACCATTCACCCCTCCACTTT. Its protein product is CAPGGDHSPLHF.

This clonotype was seen more than once but under ten times. The chain couples TRBV3-1 to TRBJ2-6; 9 bases are shared with TRBD1. Germline CDR1 reads LGHDT; CDR2 reads YNNKEL (reference sequence). With V trimmed by 5 bases and J by 18 bases, 5 bases remained unmatched. The CDR3 sequence is 11 residues long. This chain's CDR3 is CASSDRGFRTF. As DNA, the CDR3 is TGTGCCAGCAGCGACAGGGGGTTCCGGACTTTC.

This clonotype was counted many times. The chain carries TRBV7-8 and TRBJ2-7, with 7 positions matching TRBD1. V shed 7 bases and J 0 bases; nucleotides not matched to a gene: 9. This CDR3 comprises 15 residues. The germline V gene encodes CDR1 SGHVS and CDR2 FQNEAQ. CDR3 amino acids: CASNSHRDSSYEQYF. The CDR3 bases are TGTGCCAGCAACTCGCACCGGGACAGCTCCTACGAGCAGTACTTC.

As regards this clonotype: A junction boundary mismatches the germline segment, possibly from a read error. The genes are TRBV7-2 and TRBJ2-5, with D possibly matching TRBD2 (6 bases). This CDR3 has 16 residues. Germline CDR1 and CDR2: SGHTA and FQGNSA. The CDR3 nucleotides read TGTGCCGGCAGCTTAGAGCCGGGACTGCGCCAAGAGACCCAGTACTTC. Translation: CAGSLEPGLRQETQYF. Together with reference TRBV7-2 and TRBJ2-5, the CDR3 gives the full variable domain: GAGVSQSPSNKVTEKGKDVELRCDPISGHTALYWYRQSLGQGLEFLIYFQGNSAPDKSGLPSDRFSAERTGGSVSTLTIQRTQQEDSAVYLCAGSLEPGLRQETQYFGPGTRLLVL.

In regard to this clonotype: A much larger clone differs from this one at a single base, so this may be a read error. The rearrangement links TRBV27 to TRBJ1-2; tentatively, D is TRBD1 (6 bases). There are 15 residues in the CDR3. CDR1 is MNHEY and CDR2 is SMNVEV in the germline V gene (reference sequence). The CDR3 DNA reads as TGTGCCAGCAGTTTCTCCGGGACATCTAACTATGGCTACATCTTC. Residues: CASSFSGTSNYGYIF.

This clonotype was detected only a few times. This chain connects TRBV5-5 to TRBJ2-7; tentatively, D is TRBD2 (6 bases). Matching the DNA end better, TRBJ2-5 makes the J call doubtful. Germline CDR1 SGHKS, CDR2 YYEKEE (reference sequence). CDR3 length equals 14 residues. CDR3 coding DNA: TGTGCCAGCAGCTGGCTCGCGGGACCTGAGACCCAGTACTTC. It specifies CASSWLAGPETQYF.

This clonotype occurred many times. The V and J genes are TRBV12-3 or TRBV12-4 and TRBJ2-7, with D tentatively TRBD1 or TRBD2 (5 bases each). The CDR3 totals 15 residues. The V gene lost 6 bases and the J gene lost 5 bases, with 20 bases spanning the gap. CDR3 residues: CASSRWDRRRNEQYF. The CDR3 bases are TGTGCCAGCAGCCGATGGGACCGGCGTAGAAACGAGCAGTACTTC.

Many counts were recorded for this clonotype. V usage is TRBV7-2 and J usage is TRBJ2-1; D is ambiguous. V gave up 4 bases and J gave up 0 bases, with 10 bases separating them. This CDR3 contains 15 residues. Per the germline V gene, CDR1 is SGHTA and CDR2 is FQGNSA. The CDR3 reads CASSSWATSYNEQFF. The CDR3 DNA follows: TGTGCCAGCAGCTCTTGGGCTACCTCCTACAATGAGCAGTTCTTC.

This chain connects TRBV19 to TRBJ2-1; perhaps TRBD2 as D (6 bases). Per germline, CDR1 LNHDA and CDR2 SQIVND (reference sequence). The CDR3 is made up of 15 amino acids. Between the trimmed V and J ends, which lost 5 bases and 4 bases, there was a span of 15 bases. The CDR3 DNA sequence: TGTGCCAGTAGTTGGGGGACTGGACATTACAATGAGCAGTTCTTC. Translated: CASSWGTGHYNEQFF.

There are many counts of this clonotype. This sequence joins TRBV7-2 and TRBJ2-1, with D unresolved. Germline values: CDR1 SGHTA, CDR2 FQGNSA. Trimming removed 0 bases from V and 5 bases from J, with 5 bases in between. The CDR3 sequence is 13 residues long. CDR3 nucleotide sequence: TGTGCCAGCAGCTTAGCAAAACACAATGAGCAGTTCTTC. It translates to CASSLAKHNEQFF.

This clonotype has at least ten counts. The chain combines TRBV9 with TRBJ2-3, with 14 positions matching TRBD2. The CDR3 consists of 16 residues. Germline values: CDR1 SGDLS, CDR2 YYNGEE. The J segment lost 6 bases and the V segment lost 0 bases, leaving 3 bases of the junction unmatched. The CDR3 sequence: CASSVATSGRADTQYF. The CDR3 region has the DNA TGTGCCAGCAGCGTAGCGACTAGCGGGAGGGCGGATACGCAGTATTTT.

This chain connects TRBV7-2 to TRBJ2-1; 8 bases fit TRBD2. The germline CDR1 and CDR2 sequences are SGHTA and FQGNSA. V lost 5 bases, J lost 7 bases, and 10 bases stayed unmatched. The CDR3 sequence is 15 residues long. The CDR3 DNA reads TGTGCCAGCAGCCTAAGTTTTAGCGGGGTTAATGAGCAGTTCTTC. As protein: CASSLSFSGVNEQFF.

This clonotype was picked up many times. This rearrangement joins TRBV6-5 to TRBJ1-2; D perhaps matches TRBD1 (6 bases). The CDR3 consists of 14 residues. Germline V gene lookup returns CDR1 MNHEY and CDR2 SVGAGI. Trimming cost V 3 bases and J 1 base, with 9 bases left between them. CDR3 coding DNA: TGTGCCAGCAGTTATGGCAGGGGTAACTATGGCTACACCTTC. It yields the protein CASSYGRGNYGYTF.

This clonotype was counted only a few times. The chain employs TRBV28 and TRBJ2-7; 9 positions agree with TRBD1. Unmatched junction bases numbered 11, after V lost 6 bases and J lost 2 bases. The CDR3 is 16 amino acids. The germline V gene has CDR1 MDHEN and CDR2 SYDVKM. CDR3 region: CASSSSGTGSPYEQYF. CDR3 nucleotide sequence: TGTGCCAGCAGCTCCTCCGGGACAGGGTCCCCCTACGAGCAGTACTTC.